A single T cell receptor beta chain is shown here with its context. The clone's antigen remains unknown. No base quality values were provided; no much bigger clone lies one nucleotide off. The data derive from a study of OX40 agonist ivuxolimab in advanced cancers. In the study overall: Ivuxolimab was a fully human IgG2 agonistic monoclonal antibody targeting the costimulatory receptor OX40 (CD134). Intravenous ivuxolimab was administered to patients every 2 weeks at six dose levels: 0.01, 0.1, 0.3, 1.5, 3 and 10 mg/kg. Of the roughly 54 patients in dose escalation, some 20 had hepatocellular carcinoma, roughly 15 had melanoma, 9 had renal cell carcinoma and 9 had head and neck cancer. A male proportion of roughly 85% and a mean age of approximately 60 years, ranging from 23 to 79, were recorded for the dose-escalation cohort. Patients were allowed to have had prior anti-PD-1, anti-PD-L1 or anti-CTLA-4 therapy, and 30% to 50% of the dose-escalation patients had previously received checkpoint inhibitors. Partial responses were achieved by three dose-escalation patients, of whom one had hepatocellular carcinoma and two had cutaneous melanoma. The purpose of peripheral TCRbeta sequencing was to test whether ivuxolimab changed TCR sequence diversity and led to clonal T-cell expansion. The paper covers the monotherapy dose-escalation part of the phase I ivuxolimab trial, which included N ≈ 50 patients.

The study at large found these results: In the 0.1-3.0 mg/kg groups, partial responders were among the patients with the lowest normalized peripheral clonal expansion, particularly in CD8+ T cells. Low levels of normalized T-cell clonal expansion were also seen in some patients who did not respond. After ivuxolimab, more expanded clones were found on average in CD8+ T cells than in CD4+ T cells. Which antigens the clonally expanded peripheral T cells were specific for was not determined. At doses of 0.1 to 3.0 mg/kg, clonal expansion of both CD4+ and CD8+ blood T cells was observed from baseline to week 6.

The trial excluded patients who had a history of autoimmune disease or who were on systemic immunosuppression. Peripheral blood for TCR sequencing was drawn from every dose cohort at baseline, at cycle 4 day 1 and at cycle 7 day 1. The samples were taken from a phase I, first-in-human, multicenter, open-label dose-escalation trial of ivuxolimab. The trial enrolled adults with locally advanced or metastatic head and neck squamous cell, hepatocellular, melanoma or renal cell carcinoma. Before TCR sequencing, CD4+ T cells and CD8+ T cells from peripheral blood were sorted into separate populations. The CDR3 covers 14 residues, taking in both the cysteine and the phenylalanine. Only the CDR3 part of the read is kept: 42 bases, read in frame from the first base. Looking up the germline V gene yields CDR1 MNHEY and CDR2 SVGAGI. The V end loses 0 bases and the J end loses 4 bases, and a stretch of 9 bases separates them.

To sequence the TCRbeta CDR3 region, genomic DNA was isolated from the sorted cells. The immunoSEQ Assay was used for sequencing of TCRbeta CDR3 regions. The immuneACCESS repertoire file appears here via TCRdb, limited to in-frame rearrangements. These files lack a portion of the clones; in checked studies, under half of the deficit traces to unresolved V genes, and the cause of the others is not known. The sample has about 82,000 clones on record, just over 85% of them singletons. The biggest ten clones account for 5.5% to 7.5% of the sample. The chain is made from TRBV6-5 and TRBJ1-1, with the D gene uncertain. This receptor was identified in an adult with an advanced solid tumor such as melanoma, head and neck, liver or kidney cancer. Source: CD4+ or CD8+ T cells sorted from blood, taken in a trial of the OX40 agonist ivuxolimab. The nucleotide sequence reads TGTGCCAGCAGTTACTCAGGCCGCGGCACTGAAGCTTTCTTT. Translation gives CASSYSGRGTEAFF.